The sample holds a few counts of the clone carrying this TCR beta chain. Its antigen is currently unknown. Libraries for TCR beta were made by quantitative 5'-RACE with molecular barcodes. TCRdb passed the 5' RACE reads through MiXCR, listing each CDR3 protein once. Among 250,000 to 400,000 distinct CDR3 sequences listed, roughly 10% were seen once. Germline V gives CDR1 SGHVS, CDR2 FQNEAQ. This CDR3 contains 14 residues. Trimming cost V 4 bases and J 5 bases; bases outside gene matches: 5. The data are from a study of CD8 T cells in ankylosing spondylitis. Study findings and constraints: Roughly 8 highly homologous variants made up a TCR beta motif, and this motif appeared characteristic of ankylosing spondylitis blood.

Material: blood, either unsorted or a sorted T cell fraction (not recorded which). The clonotype originates from a female donor with ankylosing spondylitis or in good health (not recorded which). The chain uses TRBV7-8 and TRBJ2-3; 8 nucleotides match TRBD1. The CDR3 spells CASSSDRVKDTQYF. In nucleotides, the CDR3 is TGTGCCAGCAGCTCGGACAGGGTGAAAGATACGCAGTATTTT.